This TCR beta chain emerged from a study of CD8+ T cells in alopecia areata. This clone was detected a few times. Its cognate antigen is unknown. This CDR3 spans 14 amino acids. With 5 bases clipped from V and 5 bases from J, the junction kept 8 bases outside the gene matches. CDR1 is MNHEY, CDR2 SVGAGI, per germline. General study points: Normal skin contains resident alphabeta T cells, and these are also sequenced in scalp samples. Lesional scalp exceeded normal scalp in clonality, especially in alopecia totalis/universalis. Scalp clonality decreased significantly with tofacitinib, and so did expanded CD8+ clones among the top 100. Many expanded lesional clones persisted during tofacitinib (in both scalp and blood).

Treatment indicated: oral pan-JAK inhibitor, 5-10 mg twice daily. cDNA prepared by RNA extraction and subsequent reverse transcription served as the template for sequencing. Clones were sequenced by immunoSEQ multiplex PCR, and TCRdb holds only the in-frame ones, with some missing. This table has under 250,000 clones, roughly 56% appearing once. This clonotype was sampled from a human donor with alopecia areata. The chain combines TRBV6-5 with TRBJ2-7, with 8 bases matching TRBD1. The input for sequencing was CD4+ T cells sorted from blood, taken at week 4, from a patient treated with tofacitinib. The CDR3 DNA sequence: TGTGCCAGCAGTGTACCAGACAGGGGCGACGAGCAGTACTTC. Protein product: CASSVPDRGDEQYF.